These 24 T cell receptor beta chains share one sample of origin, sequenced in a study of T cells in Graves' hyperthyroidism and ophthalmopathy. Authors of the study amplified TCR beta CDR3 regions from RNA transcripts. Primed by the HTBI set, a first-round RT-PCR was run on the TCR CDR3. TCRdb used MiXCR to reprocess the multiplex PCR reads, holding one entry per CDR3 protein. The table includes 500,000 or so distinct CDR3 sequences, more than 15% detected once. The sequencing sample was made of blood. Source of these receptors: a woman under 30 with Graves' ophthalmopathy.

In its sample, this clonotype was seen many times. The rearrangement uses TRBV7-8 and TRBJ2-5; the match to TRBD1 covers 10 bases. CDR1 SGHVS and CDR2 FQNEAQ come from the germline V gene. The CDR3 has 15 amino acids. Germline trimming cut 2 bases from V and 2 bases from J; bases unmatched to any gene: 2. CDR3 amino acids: CASSLLDRGQETQYF. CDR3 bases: TGTGCCAGCAGCTTACTGGACAGGGGGCAAGAGACCCAGTACTTC.

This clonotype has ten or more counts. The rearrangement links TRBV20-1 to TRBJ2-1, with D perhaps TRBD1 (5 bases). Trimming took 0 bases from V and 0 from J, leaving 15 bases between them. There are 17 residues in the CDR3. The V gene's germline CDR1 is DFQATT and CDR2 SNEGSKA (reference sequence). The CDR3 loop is CSARDINRPSSYNEQFF. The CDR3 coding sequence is TGCAGTGCTAGAGATATTAACAGGCCGAGCTCCTACAATGAGCAGTTCTTC.

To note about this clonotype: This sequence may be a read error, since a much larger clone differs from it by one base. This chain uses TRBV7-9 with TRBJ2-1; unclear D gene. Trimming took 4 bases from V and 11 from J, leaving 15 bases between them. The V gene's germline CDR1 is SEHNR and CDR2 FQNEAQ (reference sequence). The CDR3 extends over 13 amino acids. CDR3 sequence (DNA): TGTGCCAGCAGCTCCCGCCCGGACCCGAAGCAGTTCTTC. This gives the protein CASSSRPDPKQFF.

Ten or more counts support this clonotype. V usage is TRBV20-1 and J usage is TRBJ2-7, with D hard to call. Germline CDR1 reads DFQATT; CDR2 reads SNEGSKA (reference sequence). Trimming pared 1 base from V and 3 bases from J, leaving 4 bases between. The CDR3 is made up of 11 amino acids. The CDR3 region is CSARVHYEQYF. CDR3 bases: TGCAGTGCTAGAGTTCACTACGAGCAGTACTTC.

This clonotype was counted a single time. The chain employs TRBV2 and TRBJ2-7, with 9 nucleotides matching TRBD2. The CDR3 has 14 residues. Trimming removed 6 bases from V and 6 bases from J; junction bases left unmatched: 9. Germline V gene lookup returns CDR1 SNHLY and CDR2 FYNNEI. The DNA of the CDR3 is TGTGCCAGCAGCCGACGTCTAGCGGGGAGCGAGCAGTACTTC. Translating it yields CASSRRLAGSEQYF.

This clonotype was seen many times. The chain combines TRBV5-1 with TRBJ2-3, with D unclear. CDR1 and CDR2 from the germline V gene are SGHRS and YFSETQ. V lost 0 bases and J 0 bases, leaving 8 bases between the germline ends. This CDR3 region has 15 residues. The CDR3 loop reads CASSLEYLSTDTQYF. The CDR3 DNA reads TGCGCCAGCAGCTTGGAATACCTTAGCACAGATACGCAGTATTTT.

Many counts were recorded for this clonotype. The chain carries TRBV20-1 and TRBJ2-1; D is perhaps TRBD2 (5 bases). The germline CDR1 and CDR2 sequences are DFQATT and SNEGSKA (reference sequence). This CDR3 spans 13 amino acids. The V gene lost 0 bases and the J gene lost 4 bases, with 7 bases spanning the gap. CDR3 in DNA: TGCAGTGCTAGAGATGGACTTTACAATGAGCAGTTCTTC. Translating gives CSARDGLYNEQFF.

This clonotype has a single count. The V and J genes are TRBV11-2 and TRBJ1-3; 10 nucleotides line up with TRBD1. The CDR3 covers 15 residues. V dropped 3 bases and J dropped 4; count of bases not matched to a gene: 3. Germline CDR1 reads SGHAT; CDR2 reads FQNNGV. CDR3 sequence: CASSLGQGYGNTIYF. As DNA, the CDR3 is TGTGCCAGCAGCTTGGGACAGGGGTACGGAAACACCATATATTTT.

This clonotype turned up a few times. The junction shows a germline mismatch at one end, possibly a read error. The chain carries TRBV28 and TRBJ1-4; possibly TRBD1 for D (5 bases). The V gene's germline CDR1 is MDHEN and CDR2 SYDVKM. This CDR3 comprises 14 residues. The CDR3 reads CASRKAGTNEKLLF. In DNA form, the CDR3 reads TGTGCCAGCAGGAAGGCCGGGACTAATGAAAAACTGCTTTTT.

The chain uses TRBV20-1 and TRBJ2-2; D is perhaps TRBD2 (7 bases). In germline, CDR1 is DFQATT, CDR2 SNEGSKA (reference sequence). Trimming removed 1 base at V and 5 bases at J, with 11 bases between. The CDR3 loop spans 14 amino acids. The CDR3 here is CSARGTRGTGELFF. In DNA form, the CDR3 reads TGCAGTGCTAGAGGGACTAGGGGGACCGGGGAGCTGTTTTTT.

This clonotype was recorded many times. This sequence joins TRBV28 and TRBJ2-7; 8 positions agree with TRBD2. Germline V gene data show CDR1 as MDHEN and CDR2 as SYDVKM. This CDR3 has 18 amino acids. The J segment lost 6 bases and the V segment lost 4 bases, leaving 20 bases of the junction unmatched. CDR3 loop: CASSYPWERESLPSEQYF. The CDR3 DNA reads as TGTGCCAGCAGTTACCCCTGGGAGCGGGAGTCTCTCCCCTCCGAGCAGTACTTC.

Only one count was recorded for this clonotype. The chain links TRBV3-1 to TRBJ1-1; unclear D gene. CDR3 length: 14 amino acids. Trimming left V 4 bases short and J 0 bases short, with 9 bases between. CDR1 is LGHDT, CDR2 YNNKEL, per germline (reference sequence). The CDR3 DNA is TGTGCCAGCAGCCCAGGAGTATTGAACACTGAAGCTTTCTTT. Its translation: CASSPGVLNTEAFF.

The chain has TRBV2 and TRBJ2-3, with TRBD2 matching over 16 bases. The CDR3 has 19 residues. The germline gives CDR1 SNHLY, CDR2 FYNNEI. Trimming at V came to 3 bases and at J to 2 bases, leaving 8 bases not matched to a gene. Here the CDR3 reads CASSDPGLAGGLHTDTQYF. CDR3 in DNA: TGTGCCAGCAGTGATCCGGGACTAGCGGGAGGGCTCCACACAGATACGCAGTATTTT.

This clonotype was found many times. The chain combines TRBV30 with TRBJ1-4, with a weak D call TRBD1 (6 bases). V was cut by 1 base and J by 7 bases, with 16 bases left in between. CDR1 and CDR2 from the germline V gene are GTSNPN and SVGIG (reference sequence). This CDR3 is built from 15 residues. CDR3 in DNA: TGTGCCTGGAGTGGTGGGTCGGGGGCCGGTGAAAAACTGTTTTTT. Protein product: CAWSGGSGAGEKLFF.

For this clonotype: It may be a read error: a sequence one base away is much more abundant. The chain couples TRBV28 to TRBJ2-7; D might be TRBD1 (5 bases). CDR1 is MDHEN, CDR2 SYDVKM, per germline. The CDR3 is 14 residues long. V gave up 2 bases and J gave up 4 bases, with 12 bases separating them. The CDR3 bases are TGTGCCAGCAGTTTAGGTGCCAGGGAATACGAGCAGTACTTC. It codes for CASSLGAREYEQYF.

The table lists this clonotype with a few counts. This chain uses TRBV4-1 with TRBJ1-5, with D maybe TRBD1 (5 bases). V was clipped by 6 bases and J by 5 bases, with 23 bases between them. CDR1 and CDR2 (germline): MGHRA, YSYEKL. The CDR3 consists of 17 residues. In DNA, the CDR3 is TGCGCCAGCAGTGAAGGCAGGGCTAGGGGTAGGGATCAGCCCCAGCATTTT. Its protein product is CASSEGRARGRDQPQHF.

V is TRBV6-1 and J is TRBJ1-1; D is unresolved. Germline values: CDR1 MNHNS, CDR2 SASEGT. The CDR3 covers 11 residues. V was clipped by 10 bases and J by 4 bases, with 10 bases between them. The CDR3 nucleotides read TGTGCCACCATATCAGGCACTGAAGCTTTCTTT. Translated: CATISGTEAFF.

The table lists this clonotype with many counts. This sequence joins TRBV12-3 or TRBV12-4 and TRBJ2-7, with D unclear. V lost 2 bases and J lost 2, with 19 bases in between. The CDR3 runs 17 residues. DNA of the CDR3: TGTGCCAGCAGTTTAAAATCCCAGGCTCGTCGCCCCTACGAGCAGTACTTC. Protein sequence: CASSLKSQARRPYEQYF.

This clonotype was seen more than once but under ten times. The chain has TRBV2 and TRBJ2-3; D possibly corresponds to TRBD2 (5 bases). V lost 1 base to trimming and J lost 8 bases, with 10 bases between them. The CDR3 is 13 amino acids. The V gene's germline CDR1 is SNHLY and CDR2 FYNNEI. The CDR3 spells CASSEVRAGTQYF. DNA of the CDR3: TGTGCCAGCAGTGAAGTTCGTGCGGGTACGCAGTATTTT.

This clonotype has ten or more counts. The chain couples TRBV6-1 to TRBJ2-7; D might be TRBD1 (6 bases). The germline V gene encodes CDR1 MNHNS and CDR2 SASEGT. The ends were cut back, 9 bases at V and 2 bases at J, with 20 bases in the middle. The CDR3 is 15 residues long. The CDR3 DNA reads TGTGCCAGTAGAAACAAGGGGGTTACCACCTACGAGCAGTACTTC. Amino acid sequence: CASRNKGVTTYEQYF.

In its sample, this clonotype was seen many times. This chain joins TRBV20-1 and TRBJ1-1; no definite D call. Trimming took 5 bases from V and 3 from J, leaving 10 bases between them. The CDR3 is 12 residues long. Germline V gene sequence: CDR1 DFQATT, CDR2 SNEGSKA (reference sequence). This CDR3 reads CSAPSTYTEAFF. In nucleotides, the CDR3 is TGCAGTGCTCCAAGTACTTACACTGAAGCTTTCTTT.

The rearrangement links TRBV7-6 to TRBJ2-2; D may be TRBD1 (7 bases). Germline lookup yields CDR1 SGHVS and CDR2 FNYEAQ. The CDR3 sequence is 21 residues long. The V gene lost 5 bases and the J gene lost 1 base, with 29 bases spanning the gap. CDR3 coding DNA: TGTGCCAGCAGCACAAGGGGGCTGGGGGGCGCAGGAGTCAGGAACACCGGGGAGCTGTTTTTT. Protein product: CASSTRGLGGAGVRNTGELFF.

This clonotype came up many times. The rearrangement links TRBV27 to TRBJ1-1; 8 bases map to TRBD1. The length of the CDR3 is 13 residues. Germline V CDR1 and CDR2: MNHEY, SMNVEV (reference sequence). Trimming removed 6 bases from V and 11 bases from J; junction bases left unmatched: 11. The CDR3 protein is CASRDRDRLEAFF. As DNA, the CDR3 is TGTGCCAGCAGGGACAGGGACCGTCTAGAGGCTTTCTTT.

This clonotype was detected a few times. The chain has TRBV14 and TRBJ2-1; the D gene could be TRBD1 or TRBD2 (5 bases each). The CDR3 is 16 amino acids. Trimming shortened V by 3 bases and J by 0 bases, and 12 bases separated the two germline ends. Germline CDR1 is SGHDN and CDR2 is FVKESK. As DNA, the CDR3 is TGTGCCAGCAGCCATTTGGGACCGAGCTCCTACAATGAGCAGTTCTTC. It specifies CASSHLGPSSYNEQFF.